The rows below give T cell receptor beta chains drawn from one sample of a study of spatial heterogeneity in lung cancer. In TCRdb, the 5' RACE reads were re-called with MiXCR into one record per CDR3 protein. The sample yields more than 45,000 distinct CDR3 sequences, 5.3% seen once. Sequences were derived from PBMCs, sampled at surgery. Receptor source: a male donor with early-stage non-small cell lung cancer. The CDR3 runs from the conserved cysteine through the conserved F or W. The D gene is left open where the match is weak. A clone size is listed for some rows: how often the clone was seen (once, few, many), or a class if it is expanded.

D gene,clone size,J gene,V gene,CDR3 protein,CDR3 DNA
TRBD2,many,TRBJ2-7,TRBV2,CASSGTSGSSRQYF,TGTGCCAGCAGTGGAACTAGCGGGAGTAGCCGGCAGTACTTC
-,many,TRBJ2-3,TRBV6-2/TRBV6-3,CASSYPWSSGNTQYF,TGTGCCAGCAGTTACCCCTGGAGTAGCGGAAATACGCAGTATTTT
TRBD2,many,TRBJ2-2,TRBV12-3/TRBV12-4,CASSLAVGGTTGELFF,TGTGCCAGCAGTTTAGCGGTCGGGGGGACCACCGGGGAGCTGTTTTTT
-,many,TRBJ2-7,TRBV7-2,CASSPNFHEQYF,TGTGCCAGCAGCCCCAACTTCCATGAGCAGTACTTC
-,-,TRBJ2-5,TRBV5-1,CASSLEGRKETQYF,TGCGCCAGCAGCTTAGAGGGCCGAAAAGAGACCCAGTACTTC
-,few,TRBJ2-3,TRBV10-3,CAISEPRKGGTDTQYF,TGTGCCATCAGTGAGCCCCGTAAAGGTGGCACAGATACGCAGTATTTT
-,-,TRBJ2-2,TRBV19,CASNAGARNTGELFF,TGTGCCAGTAATGCGGGGGCCAGGAACACCGGGGAGCTGTTTTTT
-,many,TRBJ2-7,TRBV4-1,CASSQMSTHGSGEQYF,TGCGCCAGCAGCCAAATGAGTACCCACGGATCAGGAGAGCAGTACTTC
TRBD1,medium-sized,TRBJ1-1,TRBV29-1,CSARGDRGQKAFF,TGCAGCGCACGCGGGGACAGGGGCCAGAAAGCTTTCTTT
TRBD1,many,TRBJ2-7,TRBV18,CASSPGTGNEQYF,TGTGCCAGCTCACCCGGGACAGGGAACGAGCAGTACTTC
-,many,TRBJ2-1,TRBV6-1,CASIWGYNEQFF,TGTGCCAGCATATGGGGGTACAATGAGCAGTTCTTC
TRBD1,many,TRBJ1-4,TRBV6-2/TRBV6-3,CASSPAQGAEKLFF,TGTGCCAGCAGTCCGGCGCAGGGGGCTGAAAAACTGTTTTTT
TRBD2,many,TRBJ2-1,TRBV3-1,CASSAYRGLAGEDEQFF,TGTGCCAGCAGCGCTTACCGCGGACTAGCGGGAGAAGATGAGCAGTTCTTC
TRBD2,many,TRBJ2-1,TRBV24-1,CAPRVGEREDCEQFF,TGTGCCCCGAGGGTTGGGGAGCGGGAGGATTGTGAGCAGTTCTTC
TRBD1,many,TRBJ1-2,TRBV20-1,CSARDRTGKFYGYTF,TGCAGTGCTAGAGATCGGACAGGGAAGTTCTATGGCTACACCTTC
TRBD2,many,TRBJ2-6,TRBV19,CASSALPGGFGANVLTF,TGTGCCAGTAGTGCCCTCCCGGGAGGGTTTGGGGCCAACGTCCTGACTTTC
-,many,TRBJ1-5,TRBV12-3/TRBV12-4,CASSLGLGGSNQPQHF,TGTGCCAGCAGTTTAGGGTTAGGGGGGAGCAATCAGCCCCAGCATTTT
-,many,TRBJ2-3,TRBV20-1,CSVHRRETSTDTQYF,TGCAGTGTGCATCGGCGGGAAACTAGCACAGATACGCAGTATTTT
TRBD2,few,TRBJ2-7,TRBV28,CASSLWATSGSYEQYF,TGTGCCAGCAGTTTATGGGCAACTAGCGGATCCTACGAGCAGTACTTC
-,many,TRBJ1-6,TRBV20-1,CSAIGGPSSYNSPLHF,TGCAGTGCTATAGGGGGGCCGAGCTCCTATAATTCACCCCTCCACTTT
-,many,TRBJ2-2,TRBV5-1,CASSLIQQNTGELFF,TGCGCCAGCAGCTTGATACAGCAGAACACCGGGGAGCTGTTTTTT
TRBD2,many,TRBJ2-5,TRBV28,CASSITSERGETQYF,TGTGCCAGCAGCATTACTAGCGAAAGGGGAGAGACCCAGTACTTC
-,many,TRBJ2-1,TRBV20-1,CSASRAVGGLVGQFF,TGCAGTGCTAGCAGAGCGGTAGGAGGTTTGGTGGGGCAGTTCTTC
TRBD2,many,TRBJ2-2,TRBV12-3/TRBV12-4,CASSRLADNTGELFF,TGTGCCAGCAGCCGACTAGCGGACAACACCGGGGAGCTGTTTTTT
-,many,TRBJ1-2,TRBV19,CASSIPGRANYGYTF,TGTGCCAGTAGTATCCCAGGGAGGGCCAACTATGGCTACACCTTC
-,many,TRBJ2-1,TRBV29-1,CSVDERWEQFF,TGCAGCGTTGACGAGCGATGGGAGCAGTTCTTC
-,-,TRBJ2-5,TRBV12-1,CASMGLAGAQETQYF,TGTGCCAGCATGGGACTAGCGGGAGCCCAAGAGACCCAGTACTTC
TRBD2,many,TRBJ2-3,TRBV4-1,CASSQGLAGRPDTQYF,TGCGCCAGCAGCCAAGGACTAGCGGGAAGGCCAGATACGCAGTATTTT
-,many,TRBJ2-5,TRBV25-1,CASSETGDQETQYF,TGTGCCAGCAGTGAGACAGGAGACCAAGAGACCCAGTACTTC
-,few,TRBJ2-3,TRBV6-2/TRBV6-3,CASSSRADTQYF,TGTGCCAGCAGCAGTAGGGCGGATACGCAGTATTTT
-,many,TRBJ2-2,TRBV6-2/TRBV6-3,CASSYETGYRRPTGELFF,TGTGCCAGCAGTTACGAAACAGGCTACCGGCGCCCGACCGGGGAGCTGTTTTTT
-,many,TRBJ2-3,TRBV12-3/TRBV12-4,CASSLGGGRDTQYF,TGTGCCAGCAGTTTAGGCGGCGGCCGGGATACGCAGTATTTT
TRBD1,many,TRBJ1-4,TRBV6-5,CASSVDYRQGRKEKLFF,TGTGCCAGCAGTGTCGATTATAGACAGGGGAGAAAAGAAAAACTGTTTTTT
-,-,TRBJ1-4,TRBV7-2,CASSLTISFGEKLFF,TGTGCCAGCAGCTTAACCATTTCTTTTGGTGAAAAACTGTTTTTT
-,many,TRBJ2-3,TRBV12-3/TRBV12-4,CASSPLEWGPRFRNTDTQYF,TGTGCCAGCAGTCCCCTCGAGTGGGGGCCACGATTTCGGAACACAGATACGCAGTATTTT
-,many,TRBJ1-1,TRBV5-5,CASSLGQGSEAFF,TGTGCCAGCAGCTTGGGGCAGGGTTCTGAAGCTTTCTTT
TRBD2,many,TRBJ2-3,TRBV7-2,CASRPPGLESDTQYF,TGTGCCAGCAGGCCTCCGGGACTAGAATCAGATACGCAGTATTTT
-,few,TRBJ2-7,TRBV6-2/TRBV6-3,CASSSSVPYEQYF,TGTGCCAGCAGTTCATCGGTTCCCTACGAGCAGTACTTC
-,many,TRBJ2-5,TRBV2,CASREDGGEETQYF,TGTGCCAGCAGAGAGGACGGCGGCGAAGAGACCCAGTACTTC
TRBD1,many,TRBJ1-6,TRBV6-5,CASSPQGAGYNSPLHF,TGTGCCAGCAGCCCACAGGGGGCGGGCTATAATTCACCCCTCCACTTT
-,many,TRBJ2-5,TRBV11-2,CASSLMVPADFEETQYF,TGTGCCAGCAGTTTAATGGTGCCAGCGGACTTCGAAGAGACCCAGTACTTC
TRBD2,many,TRBJ2-5,TRBV11-2,CASSLGVTSGQETQYF,TGTGCCAGCAGCCTAGGTGTGACTAGCGGCCAAGAGACCCAGTACTTC
TRBD1,few,TRBJ1-6,TRBV28,CASSLGRGPAHF,TGTGCCAGCAGTTTGGGCAGGGGGCCGGCTCACTTT
TRBD2,many,TRBJ2-3,TRBV29-1,CSVLLAGGIASTDTQYF,TGCAGCGTGTTACTAGCGGGAGGGATTGCTAGCACAGATACGCAGTATTTT
-,few,TRBJ2-7,TRBV6-5,CASSYSMEDEQYF,TGTGCCAGCAGTTACTCGATGGAGGACGAGCAGTACTTC